The 30 T cell receptor beta chains in this list originate from one sample, sequenced in a study of shared clonotypes between healthy human individuals. TCRdb's copy holds only in-frame clones and misses some; the assay was immunoSEQ multiplex PCR. Of about 560,000 clones in the sample, around three quarters were seen once. What was sequenced was PBMCs. The receptors here all came from a woman aged 40-49 years in good health. Some clones in this sample may be carry-over from other donors' samples.

This clone has more than one count but fewer than ten. V gene TRBV27 combines with J gene TRBJ1-3, with TRBD1 as a possible D gene (6 bases). Germline CDR1 is MNHEY and CDR2 is SMNVEV (reference sequence). There are 15 residues in the CDR3. V was pared by 2 bases and J by 2 bases, with 10 bases between. CDR3 nucleotides: TGTGCCAGCAGTTTACAGGGGCCCCCTGGAAACACCATATATTTT. Translating gives CASSLQGPPGNTIYF.

This rearrangement joins TRBV19 to TRBJ2-7; 11 bases align to TRBD2. The V gene's germline CDR1 is LNHDA and CDR2 SQIVND (reference sequence). The CDR3 runs to 15 residues. The junction had 6 bases not matched to a gene; V was cut back by 8 bases and J by 0 bases. The CDR3 nucleotides are TGTGCCAGTGCCCCGGGACTAGCGGCCTCCTACGAGCAGTACTTC. It yields the protein CASAPGLAASYEQYF.

CDR3 sequence reads: CASSLPGVEAFF. CDR3 nucleotides: TGTGCCAGCAGTTTACCGGGTGTTGAAGCTTTCTTT. The chain carries TRBV28 and TRBJ1-1, with D unclear. The CDR3 is 12 residues long. Trimming shortened V by 2 bases and J by 7 bases, and 8 bases separated the two germline ends. CDR1 and CDR2 (germline): MDHEN, SYDVKM.

The genes are TRBV30 and TRBJ1-3; TRBD1 is a possible D gene (6 bases). CDR3 size: 14 residues. Germline V gene sequence: CDR1 GTSNPN, CDR2 SVGIG (reference sequence). Trimming removed 8 bases at V and 2 bases at J, with 16 bases between. CDR3 bases: TGTGCCGCCTCCGAGGGGGTGGCTGGAAACACCATATATTTT. It is translated as CAASEGVAGNTIYF.

V usage is TRBV7-9 and J usage is TRBJ1-3; D gene unclear. Germline lookup yields CDR1 SEHNR and CDR2 FQNEAQ (reference sequence). The V gene lost 5 bases and the J gene lost 0 bases, with 14 bases spanning the gap. The CDR3 spans 16 residues. The CDR3 loop reads CASSPRGQNSGNTIYF. DNA of the CDR3: TGTGCCAGCAGCCCAAGAGGTCAAAACTCTGGAAACACCATATATTTT.

J is TRBJ2-2 and V is TRBV19; D ambiguous. V shed 2 bases and J shed 1 base, with 5 bases lying between them. Germline assignment: CDR1 LNHDA and CDR2 SQIVND (reference sequence). This CDR3 is built from 14 residues. The CDR3 DNA is TGTGCCAGTAGTATAAGCAGGAACACCGGGGAGCTGTTTTTT. Protein sequence: CASSISRNTGELFF. Based on the CDR3 plus reference TRBV19 and TRBJ2-2, the full variable domain is DGGITQSPKYLFRKEGQNVTLSCEQNLNHDAMYWYRQDPGQGLRLIYYSQIVNDFQKGDIAEGYSVSREKKESFPLTVTSAQKNPTAFYLCASSISRNTGELFFGEGSRLTVL.

V is TRBV11-3 and J is TRBJ2-3; weak D call: TRBD2 (6 bases). Trimming took off 5 bases at V and 5 bases at J, with 14 bases between the two ends. Looked up from germline, CDR1 is SGHNT and CDR2 is YENEEA. The CDR3 has 14 residues. The CDR3: CASSASGVVDTQYF. The DNA of the CDR3 is TGTGCCAGCAGCGCCTCGGGAGTGGTAGATACGCAGTATTTT.

This clone was counted once. Being one base from a much bigger clone, this may be a read error. This specimen includes other DNA sequences encoding the same CDR3. The chain uses TRBV10-3 and TRBJ2-6; 7 bases line up with TRBD1. Germline V gives CDR1 ENHRY, CDR2 SYGVKD. The CDR3 spans 15 residues. This chain's CDR3 is CAISVRGPGANVLTF. DNA of the CDR3: TGTGCAATCAGTGTGAGGGGGCCCGGGGCCAACGTCCTGACTTTC.

V and J are TRBV10-3 and TRBJ2-3; D is unclear. Trimming pared 4 bases from V and 5 bases from J, leaving 4 bases between. CDR1 and CDR2 (germline): ENHRY, SYGVKD. CDR3 length equals 11 residues. The CDR3 loop reads CAISVLDTQYF. The CDR3 coding sequence is TGTGCCATCAGTGTGCTAGATACGCAGTATTTT.

This clone showed up just a few times. The chain has TRBV7-9 and TRBJ2-7; 7 positions match TRBD1. The CDR3 totals 13 residues. V shed 5 bases and J 3 bases; nucleotides not matched to a gene: 4. Per the germline V gene, CDR1 is SEHNR and CDR2 is FQNEAQ (reference sequence). The CDR3 nucleotides read TGTGCCAGCAGCCGAGGACAGGACTACGAGCAGTACTTC. Translated, it gives CASSRGQDYEQYF. Variable domain in full (rest from reference TRBV7-9 and TRBJ2-7): DTGVSQNPRHKITKRGQNVTFRCDPISEHNRLYWYRQTLGQGPEFLTYFQNEAQLEKSRLLSDRFSAERPKGSFSTLEIQRTEQGDSAMYLCASSRGQDYEQYFGPGTRLTVT.

CDR3 bases: TGTGCCAGCAGCTTGGCCGGGACTTCCTCCTACGAGCAGTACTTC. This translates into CASSLAGTSSYEQYF. The chain couples TRBV5-4 to TRBJ2-7; possibly TRBD2 for D (6 bases). Trimming stripped 0 bases from V and 0 bases from J, with 10 bases between. This CDR3 is 15 amino acids long. Germline V gene data show CDR1 as SGHNT and CDR2 as YYREEE (reference sequence). Full variable domain (missing parts from reference TRBV5-4 and TRBJ2-7): ETGVTQSPTHLIKTRGQQVTLRCSSQSGHNTVSWYQQALGQGPQFIFQYYREEENGRGNFPPRFSGLQFPNYSSELNVNALELDDSALYLCASSLAGTSSYEQYFGPGTRLTVT.

The rearrangement links TRBV6-1 to TRBJ2-7, with TRBD1 matching 7 bases. The CDR3 has 14 amino acids. Germline V gene data show CDR1 as MNHNS and CDR2 as SASEGT. The V gene end was trimmed by 2 bases and the J gene end by 2 bases; junction bases not matched to a gene: 3. DNA of the CDR3: TGTGCCAGCAGTGAACGAGGGGGCCCCTACGAGCAGTACTTC. It is translated as CASSERGGPYEQYF.

This clone has only one observation. In DNA form, the CDR3 reads TGTGCCAGCAGCACCAATCAGGGAAACGAGCAGTACTTC. Its translation: CASSTNQGNEQYF. The chain recombines TRBV27 with TRBJ2-7; a weak D match, TRBD1 (5 bases). In germline, CDR1 is MNHEY, CDR2 SMNVEV (reference sequence). Trimming left V 6 bases short and J 5 bases short, with 14 bases between. This CDR3 is built from 13 residues.

The count of this clone is one. The rearrangement links TRBV28 to TRBJ2-3; tentative D call: TRBD2 (5 bases). V shed 4 bases and J shed 3 bases, with 20 bases lying between them. CDR3 length: 17 residues. Germline CDR1 MDHEN, CDR2 SYDVKM. The CDR3 DNA reads as TGTGCCAGCAGTTCAGACTACCAGCGGATATTTACAGATACGCAGTATTTT. This translates into CASSSDYQRIFTDTQYF. Drawing the rest from reference TRBV28 and TRBJ2-3, the complete variable domain is DVKVTQSSRYLVKRTGEKVFLECVQDMDHENMFWYRQDPGLGLRLIYFSYDVKMKEKGDIPEGYSVSREKKERFSLILESASTNQTSMYLCASSSDYQRIFTDTQYFGPGTRLTVL.

This chain uses TRBV5-1 with TRBJ1-3; a possible D gene is TRBD1 (6 bases). This CDR3 is built from 15 residues. Trimming shortened V by 4 bases and J by 2 bases, and 13 bases separated the two germline ends. The germline V gene encodes CDR1 SGHRS and CDR2 YFSETQ. CDR3: CASSQSGVTGNTIYF. The CDR3, as DNA: TGCGCCAGCAGCCAATCAGGGGTAACTGGAAACACCATATATTTT.

CDR3 bases: TGTGCCAGCAGCCAAGATCCGTACACTGAAGCTTTCTTT. It translates to CASSQDPYTEAFF. The chain is built from TRBV16 and TRBJ1-1; D gene ambiguous. CDR1 is KGHSY, CDR2 FQNENV, per germline. Trimming took 2 bases from V and 3 from J, leaving 7 bases between them. This CDR3 is built from 13 residues.

The gene calls are TRBV7-3 and TRBJ2-5; 9 nucleotides agree with TRBD2. The trim removed 5 bases at V and 4 bases at J, leaving 11 bases unmatched. This CDR3 has 16 residues. The germline CDR1 and CDR2 sequences are SGHTA and FQGTGA. The CDR3 region has the DNA TGTGCCAGCAGCCCAAAAGCGGGAGGAGGTGGAGAGACCCAGTACTTC. The encoded protein is CASSPKAGGGGETQYF.

The J gene is TRBJ2-5, the V gene TRBV18; no reliable D call. Trimming removed 2 bases from V and 2 bases from J, with 9 bases in between. This CDR3 is 14 amino acids long. Looked up from germline, CDR1 is KGHSH and CDR2 is LQKENI. This CDR3 reads CASSPTGGQETQYF. In DNA form, the CDR3 reads TGTGCCAGCTCACCAACGGGCGGACAAGAGACCCAGTACTTC.

The sample holds one count of this clone. Since a much larger clone is just one base distant, this may be a read error. Lacking the conserved final phenylalanine or tryptophan, this CDR3 likely reflects a read error. The gene calls are TRBV5-1 and TRBJ1-1; TRBD1 aligns across 12 bases. Trimming removed 4 bases from V and 6 bases from J; junction bases left unmatched: 7. CDR3 length: 15 amino acids. Germline-derived CDR1 and CDR2 are SGHRS and YFSETQ. CDR3 region: CASSPGTGGDPEAFL. The DNA for the CDR3 is TGCGCCAGCAGCCCTGGGACAGGGGGCGACCCTGAAGCTTTCCTT.

The genes are TRBV4-1 and TRBJ2-7, with unresolved D. The ends were cut back, 3 bases at V and 3 bases at J, with 15 bases in the middle. The germline gives CDR1 MGHRA, CDR2 YSYEKL. This CDR3 has 15 residues. The CDR3 reads CASSQYSSPIYEQYF. CDR3 sequence (DNA): TGCGCCAGCAGCCAGTATAGTAGCCCAATCTACGAGCAGTACTTC.

This chain joins TRBV6-5 and TRBJ1-2; D gene uncertain. CDR1 MNHEY and CDR2 SVGAGI come from the germline V gene. The ends were cut back, 0 bases at V and 10 bases at J, with 6 bases in the middle. The CDR3 extends over 11 amino acids. CDR3: CASSYSGVYTF. CDR3 nucleotide sequence: TGTGCCAGCAGTTACTCTGGGGTCTACACCTTC.

This clone was observed a single time. This chain uses TRBV27 with TRBJ2-5, with 9 bases aligning to TRBD1. CDR3 length: 15 amino acids. J lost 5 bases, V lost 3 bases, and 7 bases had no gene match. Germline V CDR1 and CDR2: MNHEY, SMNVEV (reference sequence). DNA of the CDR3: TGTGCCAGCAGTTTGGGGGACAGGGTCTGGGAGACCCAGTACTTC. Its translation is CASSLGDRVWETQYF.

The CDR3 loop reads CASSLAVREDTQYF. The CDR3 DNA is TGTGCCAGCAGCTTGGCCGTTCGAGAAGATACGCAGTATTTT. The rearrangement uses TRBV5-4 and TRBJ2-3; D call uncertain. This CDR3 comprises 14 residues. V was clipped by 0 bases and J by 5 bases, with 10 bases between them. Germline V gives CDR1 SGHNT, CDR2 YYREEE (reference sequence).

This clone was seen a single time. This rearrangement joins TRBV5-1 to TRBJ1-4; 10 positions match TRBD1. Trimming took 0 bases from V and 7 from J; bases not matched to a gene: 3. CDR3 size: 15 residues. Germline V gene lookup returns CDR1 SGHRS and CDR2 YFSETQ. The CDR3 DNA reads TGCGCCAGCAGCTTGGAGGGACAGGGGACTGAAAAACTGTTTTTT. Encoded protein: CASSLEGQGTEKLFF.

This clone was found a few times. V usage is TRBV28 and J usage is TRBJ1-5; TRBD1 might be the D (5 bases). Germline CDR1 reads MDHEN; CDR2 reads SYDVKM. The CDR3 length is 14 residues. V lost 5 bases and J lost 7, with 15 bases in between. The DNA for the CDR3 is TGTGCCAGCAGTGTCCTCGGGGGTAACCAGCCCCAGCATTTT. Protein sequence: CASSVLGGNQPQHF. The full variable domain, in which reference TRBV28 and TRBJ1-5 provide the parts outside the CDR3, is DVKVTQSSRYLVKRTGEKVFLECVQDMDHENMFWYRQDPGLGLRLIYFSYDVKMKEKGDIPEGYSVSREKKERFSLILESASTNQTSMYLCASSVLGGNQPQHFGDGTRLSIL.

The genes are TRBV11-2 and TRBJ2-7, with D unclear. The CDR3 is made up of 13 amino acids. Trimming removed 0 bases from V and 3 bases from J, with 6 bases in between. Germline V gene data show CDR1 as SGHAT and CDR2 as FQNNGV. The CDR3 nucleotides are TGTGCCAGCAGCTTAGATCCGGACTACGAGCAGTACTTC. The encoded protein is CASSLDPDYEQYF.

The V and J genes are TRBV7-3 and TRBJ2-2; D not resolved. The CDR3 has 13 amino acids. Trimming took off 1 base at V and 6 bases at J, with 6 bases between the two ends. CDR1 SGHTA and CDR2 FQGTGA come from the germline V gene. In DNA form, the CDR3 reads TGTGCCAGCAGCTTAAAGAGCCCCGGGGAGCTGTTTTTT. As protein: CASSLKSPGELFF.

The chain employs TRBV30 and TRBJ1-1; TRBD1 matches 7 bases. Germline CDR1 is GTSNPN and CDR2 is SVGIG (reference sequence). The CDR3 is 14 residues long. Trimming at V came to 5 bases and at J to 5 bases, leaving 11 bases not matched to a gene. CDR3 loop: CAWGYRGEWTEAFF. The CDR3 coding sequence is TGTGCCTGGGGATACAGGGGAGAATGGACTGAAGCTTTCTTT.

The chain couples TRBV6-5 to TRBJ2-7, with 9 bases aligning to TRBD2. The CDR3 is 15 residues long. Germline values: CDR1 MNHEY, CDR2 SVGAGI. V trimming: 3 bases; J trimming: 5 bases; junction bases outside the gene matches: 8. Here the CDR3 DNA reads TGTGCCAGCAGTTATTTACTAGCGGGTGGGAACGAGCAGTACTTC. This gives the protein CASSYLLAGGNEQYF.

Only a few counts were recorded for this clone. The same CDR3 is also encoded by other DNA sequences in this sample. J is TRBJ2-5 and V is TRBV18, with a tentative D call TRBD2 (7 bases). Germline assignment: CDR1 KGHSH and CDR2 LQKENI. The V end was cut by 0 bases, the J end by 1 base, with 9 bases between. CDR3 length equals 15 residues. The CDR3 bases are TGTGCCAGCTCACCACCCGGGGGGCGCCAAGAGACCCAGTACTTC. Translating gives CASSPPGGRQETQYF.